This T cell receptor (beta chain) comes out of a study of shared T cell receptors in the human thymus. The repertoire was sequenced with immunoSEQ multiplex PCR; TCRdb's copy has only in-frame clones and lacks some. The sample records hundreds of thousands of clones, roughly 86% being singletons. Germline V gene sequence: CDR1 GTSNPN, CDR2 SVGIG (reference sequence). The CDR3 consists of 12 residues. V lost 2 bases, J lost 4 bases, and 8 bases lay in between. In addition, the sample was reused for a study of human thymus T cells. That publication notes: Resections from corrective heart surgery provided thymus tissue. Across thymic and blood repertoires, the usage of V and J genes appeared to be biased. Unrelated individuals reportedly shared highly overlapping thymic TCR repertoires.

The clonotype was recovered from a boy under two years old with a congenital heart defect. This chain links TRBV30 with TRBJ1-2; D is undetermined. The sequenced material came from thymocytes. CDR3 amino acids: CAWSFVAYGYTF. The CDR3 nucleotides read TGTGCCTGGAGTTTTGTGGCCTATGGCTACACCTTC.